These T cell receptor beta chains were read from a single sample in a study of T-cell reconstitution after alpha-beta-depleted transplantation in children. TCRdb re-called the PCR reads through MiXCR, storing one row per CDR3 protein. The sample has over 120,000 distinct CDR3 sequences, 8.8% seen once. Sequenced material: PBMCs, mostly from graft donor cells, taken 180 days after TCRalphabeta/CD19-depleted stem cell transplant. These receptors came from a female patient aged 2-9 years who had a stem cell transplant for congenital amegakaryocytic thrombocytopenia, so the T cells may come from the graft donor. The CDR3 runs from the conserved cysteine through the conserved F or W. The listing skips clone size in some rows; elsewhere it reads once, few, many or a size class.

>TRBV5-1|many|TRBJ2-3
CASRDRDRELTDTQYF
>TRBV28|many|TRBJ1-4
CASRDRLEKLFF
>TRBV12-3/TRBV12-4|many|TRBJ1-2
CASRKGQTTNYGYTF
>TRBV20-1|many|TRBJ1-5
CSARRGNQPQHF
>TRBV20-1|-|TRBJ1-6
CRTGHNSPLHF
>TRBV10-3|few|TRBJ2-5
CAIRGTSGQETQYF
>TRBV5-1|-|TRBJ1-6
CASSLRTLNSPLHF
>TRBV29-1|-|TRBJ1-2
CSVGPGADYGYTF
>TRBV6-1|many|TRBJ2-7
CASRGAAGNYEQYF
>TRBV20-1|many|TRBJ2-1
CSARDPGARYNEQFF
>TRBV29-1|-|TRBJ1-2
CSVRGQGDGYTF
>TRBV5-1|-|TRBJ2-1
CASSLEYEQFF
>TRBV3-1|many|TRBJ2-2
CASSGGITGELFF
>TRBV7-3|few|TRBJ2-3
CASSLGHSSDTQYF
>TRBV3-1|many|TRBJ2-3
CASSQDWARTQTGTTDTQYF
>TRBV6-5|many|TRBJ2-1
CASSYSRVGEQFF
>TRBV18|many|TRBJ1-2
CASSPPGGYGYTF
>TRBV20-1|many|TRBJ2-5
CSASKPGSLKETQYF
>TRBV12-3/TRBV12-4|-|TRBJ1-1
CASSKRTTVNTEAFF
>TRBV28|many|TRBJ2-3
CASSLSASAAQYF
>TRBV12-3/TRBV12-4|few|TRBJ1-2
CASSPNYSDGYTF
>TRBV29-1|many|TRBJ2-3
CSVGSQRGGRTDTQYF
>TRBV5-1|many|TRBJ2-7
CASSLAVTGQGDEQYF
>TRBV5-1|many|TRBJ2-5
CASGRGQETQYF
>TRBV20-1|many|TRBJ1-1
CSASRDPDDTEAFF
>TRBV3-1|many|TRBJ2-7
CASSRQALGDEQYF
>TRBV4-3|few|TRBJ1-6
CASSQAGFRGAKHSPLHF
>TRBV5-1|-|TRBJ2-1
CASSWGLAGPKGNEQFF
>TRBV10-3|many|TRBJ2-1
CAIMGSGLGNEQFF
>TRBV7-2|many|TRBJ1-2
CASSSPLDRPLGGYTF
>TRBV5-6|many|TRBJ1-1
CASSRRTEAFF
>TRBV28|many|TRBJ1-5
CASSFPLTASGDQPQHF
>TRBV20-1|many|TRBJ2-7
CSASTTYEQYF
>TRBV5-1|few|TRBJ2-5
CASSLDWGRGEETQYF
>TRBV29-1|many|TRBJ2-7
CSVEPTGGPLHEQYF
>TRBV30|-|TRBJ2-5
CAWSALDRDQETQYF
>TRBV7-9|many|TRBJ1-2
CASSLQGHGYTF
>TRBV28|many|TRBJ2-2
CASQEPGLAAPGELFF
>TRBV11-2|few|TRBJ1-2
CASSLMTGQGGYTF
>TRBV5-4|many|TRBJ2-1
CASSPIRGGNEQFF
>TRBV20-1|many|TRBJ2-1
CSARLLVGREQFF
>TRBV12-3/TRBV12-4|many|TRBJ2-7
CASSFGQTSSYEQYF
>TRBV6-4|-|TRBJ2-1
CASRQEASSNNEQFF
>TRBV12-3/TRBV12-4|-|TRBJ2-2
CASSNLAGGVTGELFF
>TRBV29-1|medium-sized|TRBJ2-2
CSVEGAGLSGELFF
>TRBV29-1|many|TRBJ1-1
CSVHRGDTEAFF
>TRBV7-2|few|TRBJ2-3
CASSLEGDTSTDTQYF
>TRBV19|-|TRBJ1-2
CASIGRGSYGYTF
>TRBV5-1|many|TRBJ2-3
CASERVPTDTQYF
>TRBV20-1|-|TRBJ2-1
CSARDIGLAGGSSYNEQFF
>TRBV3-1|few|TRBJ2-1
CASSHPDGRNEQFF
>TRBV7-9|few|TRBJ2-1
CASSSPAGGYSDEQFF
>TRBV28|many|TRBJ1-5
CASSPPTGGSNQPQHF
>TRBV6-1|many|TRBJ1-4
CASSRIHGQSSNEKLFF
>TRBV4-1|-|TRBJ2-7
CASSPVTGSYEQNF
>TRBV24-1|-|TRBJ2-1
CATSRLAGGSYNEQFF
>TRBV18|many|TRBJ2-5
CASSRTSGETQYF
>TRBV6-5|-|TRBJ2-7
CASSYGGQGIGAKGYEQYF
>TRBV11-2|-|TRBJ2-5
CASSLDPLAGAQETQYF